This T cell receptor beta chain was recorded in a study of CD8+ T cells in alopecia areata. Trimming cost V 5 bases and J 5 bases, with 10 bases left between them. The CDR3 spans 12 residues. Germline-derived CDR1 and CDR2 are SEHNR and FQNEAQ (reference sequence). RNA, once extracted, was reverse transcribed into cDNA for use as the sequencing template. The assay was immunoSEQ multiplex PCR, and TCRdb's table has in-frame clones only and misses some. The sample has 150,000 to 200,000 clones; under 80% are singletons. Specified treatment: oral pan-JAK inhibitor, 5-10 mg twice daily. This specimen was CD4+ T cells sorted from blood, taken between weeks 49 and 50, from a patient treated with tofacitinib. This receptor was identified in a human donor with alopecia areata. The chain joins TRBV7-9 to TRBJ2-7; D is uncertain. The CDR3, as DNA: TGTGCCAGCAGCCGCAGTCTTAACGAGCAGTACTTC. This sequence encodes CASSRSLNEQYF.